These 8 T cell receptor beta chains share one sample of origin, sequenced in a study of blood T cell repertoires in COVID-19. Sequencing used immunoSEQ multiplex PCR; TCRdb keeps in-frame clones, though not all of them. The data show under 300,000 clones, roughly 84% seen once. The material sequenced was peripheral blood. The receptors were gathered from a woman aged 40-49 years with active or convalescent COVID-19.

The CDR3 loop is CASTFPGSGYTF. CDR3 nucleotide sequence: TGTGCCAGCACTTTTCCAGGTAGTGGCTACACCTTC. The gene calls are TRBV12-3 or TRBV12-4 and TRBJ1-2, with D hard to call. With 7 bases removed from V and 7 bases from J, the gap between germline ends came to 13 bases. The CDR3 loop spans 12 amino acids.

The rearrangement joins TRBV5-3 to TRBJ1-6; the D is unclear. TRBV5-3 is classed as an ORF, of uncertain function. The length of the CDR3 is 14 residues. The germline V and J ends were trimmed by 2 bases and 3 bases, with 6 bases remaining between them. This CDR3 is CARSFGGYNSPLHF. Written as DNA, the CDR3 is TGTGCCAGAAGCTTCGGTGGCTATAATTCACCCCTCCACTTT.

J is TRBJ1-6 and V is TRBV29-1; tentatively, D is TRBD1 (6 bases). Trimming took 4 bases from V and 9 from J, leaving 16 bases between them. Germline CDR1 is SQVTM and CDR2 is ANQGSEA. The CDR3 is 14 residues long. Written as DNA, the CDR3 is TGCAGCGTTGCAGAGGCAGGGGCTTTTTCACCCCTCCACTTT. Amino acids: CSVAEAGAFSPLHF.

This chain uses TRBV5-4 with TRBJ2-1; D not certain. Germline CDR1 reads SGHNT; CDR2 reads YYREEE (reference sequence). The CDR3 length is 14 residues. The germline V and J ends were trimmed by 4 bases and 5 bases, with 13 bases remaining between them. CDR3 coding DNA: TGTGCCAGCAGCGCCCCATTTCGGGACAATGAGCAGTTCTTC. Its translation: CASSAPFRDNEQFF.

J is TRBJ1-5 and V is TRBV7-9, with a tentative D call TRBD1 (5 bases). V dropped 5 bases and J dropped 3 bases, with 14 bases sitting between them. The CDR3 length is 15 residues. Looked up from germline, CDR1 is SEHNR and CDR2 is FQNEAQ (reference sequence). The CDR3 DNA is TGTGCCAGCAGCCTCTCGACAGCATACAATCAGCCCCAGCATTTT. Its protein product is CASSLSTAYNQPQHF.

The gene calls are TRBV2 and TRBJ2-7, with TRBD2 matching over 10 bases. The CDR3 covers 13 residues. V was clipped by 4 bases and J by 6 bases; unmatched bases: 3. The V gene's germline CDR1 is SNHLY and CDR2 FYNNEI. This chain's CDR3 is CASSVSSGGEQYF. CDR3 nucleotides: TGTGCCAGCAGTGTGTCTAGCGGGGGCGAGCAGTACTTC.

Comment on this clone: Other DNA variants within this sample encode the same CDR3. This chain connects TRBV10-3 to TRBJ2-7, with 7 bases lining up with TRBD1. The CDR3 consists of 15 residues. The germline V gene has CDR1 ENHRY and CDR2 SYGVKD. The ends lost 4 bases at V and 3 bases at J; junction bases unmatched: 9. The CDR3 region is CAISGGDRANYEQYF. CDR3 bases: TGTGCCATCAGTGGTGGGGACAGAGCAAACTACGAGCAGTACTTC.

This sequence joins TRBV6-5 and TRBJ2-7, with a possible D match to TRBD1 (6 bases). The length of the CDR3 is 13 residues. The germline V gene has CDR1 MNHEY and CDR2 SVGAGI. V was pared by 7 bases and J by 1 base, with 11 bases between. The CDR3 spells CASTRGVSYEQYF. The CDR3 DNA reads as TGTGCCAGCACCAGGGGCGTATCCTACGAGCAGTACTTC.